A selection of T cell receptor beta chains follows, all from one sample in a study of blood T cells in healthy people across ages. One entry per CDR3 protein results from TCRdb running MiXCR on the 5' RACE reads. The table shows about 640,000 distinct CDR3 sequences, with about 53% occurring only once. The specimen was blood. Receptor source: a man aged 60 to 69 in good health. CDR3s include the opening cysteine and the closing phenylalanine or tryptophan. D genes are given only for firm matches. A row's size may be missing; if present it is once, few, many or a size class.

>.|TRBJ2-1|TRBV29-1|.
CSVRGPGDKQFF
>.|TRBJ2-7|TRBV20-1|.
CSARGTASSYEQYF
>.|TRBJ2-1|TRBV3-1|.
CASSRRDNEQFF
>TRBD2|TRBJ2-1|TRBV20-1|.
CSARDSSGTYNEQFF
>TRBD2|TRBJ2-1|TRBV7-6|.
CASSSTSGGGYNEQFF
>.|TRBJ2-7|TRBV20-1|.
CSARVDRLYEQYF
>.|TRBJ2-1|TRBV20-1|once
CSARVIYNEQFF
>.|TRBJ2-1|TRBV5-1|few
CASSFRDTTYNEQFF
>TRBD1|TRBJ1-6|TRBV28|.
CASSLPDRDNSPLHF
>.|TRBJ2-4|TRBV10-3|few
CAISVEGNIQYF
>.|TRBJ2-1|TRBV25-1|.
CASSVPFGGQQFF
>.|TRBJ2-5|TRBV5-1|.
CASSSGRTAGTQYF
>.|TRBJ2-1|TRBV14|.
CASSQQGRSGQFF
>.|TRBJ1-2|TRBV5-5|few
CASSLEGGGLSYGYTF
>TRBD2|TRBJ2-2|TRBV29-1|.
CSVLSWTSGGTGELFF
>TRBD2|TRBJ2-5|TRBV4-1|few
CASSPRPASGGWQETQYF
>TRBD1|TRBJ2-2|TRBV12-3/TRBV12-4|many
CASSRDRGIVGELFF
>.|TRBJ1-1|TRBV7-8|.
CASSLPFRHTEAFF
>.|TRBJ2-3|TRBV20-1|.
CSVLGDTDTQYF
>TRBD2|TRBJ2-3|TRBV20-1|once
CSARDWAGGTDTQYF
>TRBD1|TRBJ2-1|TRBV6-2/TRBV6-3|once
CASTDRGSYNEQFF
>TRBD1|TRBJ1-6|TRBV20-1|.
CSAPRGDRDDNSPLHF